This T cell receptor (beta chain) was sequenced in a study of Ad26.COV2.S vaccination and SARS-CoV-2 variants (dated by TCRdb to the early 2020s). Background on the whole study: Donors in the vaccine arm were drawn from COV1001, a phase I-IIa trial of Ad26.COV2.S in healthy adults that was multicentre, randomized, double-blind and placebo-controlled. The TCR-sequenced set comprised about 32 samples: some 20 Ad26.COV2.S vaccine recipients, 5 placebo recipients and 8 SARS-CoV-2 convalescent individuals. Trial participants were randomized into five groups of five: low-dose or high-dose Ad26.COV2.S given once or twice, or placebo on both occasions. Sequencing of the TCRbeta repertoire served to evaluate the specificity and breadth of SARS-CoV-2-reactive T cell receptors following Ad26.COV2.S vaccination. Throughout the experiments and outcome assessment, investigators stayed blinded to trial group allocation. Dosing of Ad26.COV2.S was intramuscular, at either 5x10^10 or 1x10^11 viral particles, delivered as one shot or as two shots spaced 56 days apart. Summary of the overall study and its limitations: After vaccination, substantial breadth of spike-specific CD8+ and CD4+ T cell responses was reported. The study lacked the statistical power to compare responses across vaccine doses or regimens. Non-spike TCR breadth was comparable between vaccine and placebo recipients, consistent with the vaccine containing only spike. Higher spike-specific TCR breadth was observed in Ad26.COV2.S recipients than in placebo recipients (P = 0.0014). According to the authors, total T cell responses may have been underestimated by the TCR breadth and depth analyses.

The junction shows trimming of 7 bases on V and 2 bases on J, and the gene matches do not reach 3 bases of it. Sequences MRHNA (CDR1) and SNTAGT (CDR2) are obtained from the germline V gene. The CDR3 covers 13 residues, taking in both the cysteine and the phenylalanine. Of the read, only the CDR3 DNA is kept; its 39 bases are in frame from base 1. In regard to this clone: Its target antigen remains unknown. Base quality data are lacking; no much larger clone is found one base away.

The treatment or condition label on this specimen signifies: approximately 18 received Ad26.COV2.S at low or high dose, single or two shots; a few received placebo; per-sample allocation not given. Repertoires of vaccine and placebo recipients were sequenced from samples taken on day 63 after the first injection. Cohort 1b enrolled 25 to 30 adults aged 18-55 years at a single site in Boston, USA, between 29 July and 7 August 2020. Ad26.COV2.S was a replication-incompetent adenovirus type 26 vector expressing a prefusion-stabilized SARS-CoV-2 spike protein from the original Wuhan strain. TCRbeta CDR3 regions were sequenced with the immunoSEQ Assay. After extraction, genomic DNA underwent amplification by bias-controlled multiplex PCR, followed by high-throughput sequencing. Under the source paper's analysis protocol: To quantify the absolute abundance of each unique TCRbeta CDR3 region, sequences were collapsed and filtered. T cell fraction was estimated by normalizing TCRbeta template counts to usable DNA, with usable DNA measured through amplification of reference genes found in all nucleated cells. Repertoire TCRs were annotated as SARS-CoV-2-specific by exact matching of V gene, CDR3 amino acid sequence and J gene to a known reactive TCR set. MIRA supplied the reference SARS-CoV-2 TCR set, which was filtered for enrichment in COVID-19-positive ImmuneCODE repertoires so that public or cross-reactive TCRs were removed. Using the MIRA antigens, annotated TCRs were further analysed by specific ORF or by position within an ORF. Depth was the summed frequency of annotated unique rearrangements, while breadth was defined as annotated unique rearrangements over total unique productive rearrangements. Group comparisons of TCR breadth used two-sided Wilcoxon rank-sum tests. Entries here come from immuneACCESS through TCRdb and include only in-frame sequences with V and J called. Some clones fail to appear in such tables; in the studies checked, an unresolved V gene covers under half of the shortfall, and the cause of the remainder is unknown. V, J and clone size were drawn from that table, and D and trimming were deduced from the DNA. The sample table holds roughly 300,000 clones, of which about 87% were seen once. The ten largest account for around 6.4% of the sample.

This receptor was taken from a person aged 18-60 years who received the Ad26.COV2.S COVID-19 vaccine or a placebo. Here the chain combines TRBV6-4 and TRBJ2-7; 9 middle bases align to TRBD2. This material consisted of peripheral blood, taken in a trial of Ad26.COV2.S vaccine versus placebo. For the CDR3, the sequence is CASIKRGAYEQYF. The DNA is as follows: TGTGCCAGCATTAAGCGGGGGGCCTACGAGCAGTACTTC.